This T cell receptor (beta chain) originates from a study of blood T cell repertoires in COVID-19. Overall study: Specimens from acute and convalescent COVID-19 originated in the United States, Italy and Spain.

Either two negative PCRs, clearance, or symptom resolution qualified Cohort 3 donors as recovered. This CDR3 has 20 residues. Looked up from germline, CDR1 is GTSNPN and CDR2 is SVGIG (reference sequence). V was pared by 0 bases and J by 8 bases, with 20 bases of the junction left unmatched. Using immunoSEQ multiplex PCR, the repertoire was profiled, and TCRdb retains in-frame clones only, with some absent. Of around 220,000 clones in the sample, over 80% were seen once. This chain joins TRBV30 and TRBJ1-6, with 9 positions matching TRBD1. This clonotype was sampled from a woman aged 40 to 50 who had recovered from COVID-19. Sequencing was done on a sample of PBMCs or T cells enriched from blood (not recorded which). CDR3 sequence (DNA): TGTGCCTGGAGTGTACCTCGACAGGGGGATTGGCTTCGGCCCGATTCACCCCTCCACTTT. This encodes CAWSVPRQGDWLRPDSPLHF.